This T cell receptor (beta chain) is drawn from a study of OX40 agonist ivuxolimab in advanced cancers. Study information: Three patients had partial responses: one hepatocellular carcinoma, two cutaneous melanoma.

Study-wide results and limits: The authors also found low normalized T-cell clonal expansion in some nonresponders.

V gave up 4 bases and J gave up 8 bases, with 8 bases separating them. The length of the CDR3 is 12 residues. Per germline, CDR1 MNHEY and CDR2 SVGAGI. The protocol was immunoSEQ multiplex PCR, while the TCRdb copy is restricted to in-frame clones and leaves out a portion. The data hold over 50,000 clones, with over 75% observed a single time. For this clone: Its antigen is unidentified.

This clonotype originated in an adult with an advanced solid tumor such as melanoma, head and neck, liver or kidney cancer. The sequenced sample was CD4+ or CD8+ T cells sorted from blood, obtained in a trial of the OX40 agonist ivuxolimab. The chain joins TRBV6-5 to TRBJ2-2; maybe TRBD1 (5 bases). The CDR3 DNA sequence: TGTGCCAGCAGTTGGGGCCAAGGGGAGCTGTTTTTT. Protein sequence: CASSWGQGELFF.